What follows are 28 T cell receptor beta chains derived from one specimen sequenced in a study of CXCR3-negative and CXCR3-positive naive CD8 T cells. The TRB cDNA libraries were prepared by 5' RACE with UMI labels. TCRdb reprocessed the 5' RACE reads and keeps a single row for each CDR3 protein, giving no DNA. Recorded for this sample: 100,000 to 150,000 distinct CDR3 sequences. The sequenced sample was naive CXCR3- CD8+ T cells from blood. Stated subset: CD45RO-CCR7+CD27+CD95- naive CD8+ T cells lacking CXCR3 (TNR3-). All receptors come from a human donor in good health. Some clones in this sample may be carry-over from other donors' samples.

V usage is TRBV4-1 and J usage is TRBJ2-1. This CDR3 contains 15 residues. Germline CDR1 MGHRA, CDR2 YSYEKL. CDR3 loop: CASSQVAEAYNEQFF.

This chain joins TRBV30 and TRBJ2-3; the D gene TCRdb calls, TRBD1, cannot be checked with no DNA. Germline V gene data show CDR1 as GTSNPN and CDR2 as SVGIG (reference sequence). The CDR3 runs to 15 residues. The CDR3 reads CALEPLGGAADTQYF.

The chain is built from TRBV28 and TRBJ2-7; checking the TCRdb D call of TRBD1 is not possible without DNA. Germline lookup yields CDR1 MDHEN and CDR2 SYDVKM. The CDR3 runs to 15 residues. The CDR3 here is CASSPGTGLWGEQYF.

The rearrangement links TRBV14 to TRBJ1-6; TCRdb selects TRBD1, and the lack of DNA leaves this call unchecked. The CDR3 has 16 residues. Germline V gives CDR1 SGHDN, CDR2 FVKESK. The CDR3 reads CASSPRDRGASSPLHF.

The chain carries TRBV4-1 and TRBJ2-3. CDR1 MGHRA and CDR2 YSYEKL come from the germline V gene. The CDR3 covers 16 residues. The CDR3 region is CASSQDVASSTDTQYF.

The chain joins TRBV27 to TRBJ2-2; as DNA is missing, the TRBD2 call by TCRdb cannot be tested. CDR1 MNHEY and CDR2 SMNVEV come from the germline V gene (reference sequence). This CDR3 is 14 amino acids long. The CDR3 sequence: CASSLAGTTGELFF.

The chain links TRBV7-9 to TRBJ2-2. This CDR3 contains 12 residues. Germline V CDR1 and CDR2: SEHNR, FQNEAQ (reference sequence). CDR3 residues: CASRTHTGELFF.

V gene TRBV29-1 combines with J gene TRBJ2-7; the TCRdb call, TRBD2, lacks DNA for checking. The CDR3 runs 16 residues. Per the germline V gene, CDR1 is SQVTM and CDR2 is ANQGSEA. The CDR3 is CSVAGYLGPRGYEQYF.

The chain is built from TRBV28 and TRBJ2-3; the TCRdb D gene call, TRBD1, has no DNA to confirm it. Germline V lookup: CDR1 MDHEN, CDR2 SYDVKM. The CDR3 is made up of 15 amino acids. Here the CDR3 reads CASSLGTGNTDTQYF.

The CDR3 reads CASSLRTENTEAFF. The V and J genes are TRBV28 and TRBJ1-1. Germline V gene sequence: CDR1 MDHEN, CDR2 SYDVKM. This CDR3 is built from 14 residues.

The chain links TRBV19 to TRBJ1-2. The germline V gene has CDR1 LNHDA and CDR2 SQIVND (reference sequence). The CDR3 is 14 residues long. This chain's CDR3 is CASTPGRIDYGYTF. Variable domain in full (rest from reference TRBV19 and TRBJ1-2): DGGITQSPKYLFRKEGQNVTLSCEQNLNHDAMYWYRQDPGQGLRLIYYSQIVNDFQKGDIAEGYSVSREKKESFPLTVTSAQKNPTAFYLCASTPGRIDYGYTFGSGTRLTVV.

The chain combines TRBV12-3 or TRBV12-4 with TRBJ1-2. This CDR3 is built from 14 residues. CDR3 in amino acids: CASSLGLTDYGYTF.

The chain couples TRBV29-1 to TRBJ2-4; TCRdb outputs TRBD2, but without DNA this stays unchecked. CDR1 SQVTM and CDR2 ANQGSEA come from the germline V gene. The CDR3 extends over 14 amino acids. The chain's CDR3 is CSVETSGSKNTQYF.

The rearrangement links TRBV4-1 to TRBJ1-3; TCRdb outputs TRBD1, but without DNA this stays unchecked. CDR1 MGHRA and CDR2 YSYEKL come from the germline V gene. There are 15 residues in the CDR3. The chain's CDR3 is CASSPDSYSGNTIYF.

V is TRBV7-9 and J is TRBJ2-3; without DNA, the TCRdb call of TRBD1 cannot be checked. The CDR3 runs to 15 residues. Germline CDR1 reads SEHNR; CDR2 reads FQNEAQ (reference sequence). The CDR3 here is CASSETGSNTDTQYF.

J is TRBJ1-5 and V is TRBV20-1; TCRdb reports TRBD1, a call that lacks DNA to check it against. The CDR3 covers 15 residues. The germline gives CDR1 DFQATT, CDR2 SNEGSKA (reference sequence). The CDR3 here is CSARDGGGWGQPQHF.

V usage is TRBV14 and J usage is TRBJ2-2; the D call from TCRdb, TRBD1, cannot be confirmed without DNA. Germline loops: CDR1 SGHDN, CDR2 FVKESK. This CDR3 comprises 13 residues. CDR3 amino acids: CASGTGNTGELFF.

This rearrangement joins TRBV2 to TRBJ2-5; the D call from TCRdb, TRBD1, cannot be confirmed without DNA. This CDR3 spans 15 amino acids. CDR1 is SNHLY and CDR2 is FYNNEI in the germline V gene. CDR3 region: CASSEAPGVGETQYF.

This chain joins TRBV11-2 and TRBJ2-1; TCRdb designates TRBD2, a call that cannot be tested without DNA. The CDR3 has 16 residues. In germline, CDR1 is SGHAT, CDR2 FQNNGV. The CDR3 loop is CASSLVEGGLYNEQFF. The complete variable domain, with remaining parts taken from reference TRBV11-2 and TRBJ2-1, reads EAGVAQSPRYKIIEKRQSVAFWCNPISGHATLYWYQQILGQGPKLLIQFQNNGVVDDSQLPKDRFSAERLKGVDSTLKIQPAKLEDSAVYLCASSLVEGGLYNEQFFGPGTRLTVL.

V usage is TRBV15 and J usage is TRBJ2-7; checking the TCRdb D call of TRBD1 is not possible without DNA. Germline CDR1 LNHNV, CDR2 YYDKDF (reference sequence). This CDR3 contains 14 residues. The CDR3 loop is CATSTRGARDEQYF.

V usage is TRBV20-1 and J usage is TRBJ2-1. This CDR3 spans 14 amino acids. The germline gives CDR1 DFQATT, CDR2 SNEGSKA (reference sequence). CDR3: CSARSDRPYNEQFF.

This chain connects TRBV6-5 to TRBJ1-1. CDR3 size: 15 residues. Germline values: CDR1 MNHEY, CDR2 SVGAGI. The CDR3 sequence: CASSYSTDMNTEAFF.

This chain connects TRBV7-9 to TRBJ1-4. The CDR3 runs to 12 residues. Germline values: CDR1 SEHNR, CDR2 FQNEAQ (reference sequence). The CDR3 sequence is CASSFMGLKLFF.

This chain uses TRBV7-2 with TRBJ2-3; TCRdb gives TRBD1 as the D gene, but with no DNA this cannot be confirmed. The CDR3 covers 16 residues. The V gene's germline CDR1 is SGHTA and CDR2 FQGNSA. The CDR3 loop reads CASRARDQGPGDTQYF.

V is TRBV7-3 and J is TRBJ2-1; TCRdb's D call, TRBD1, is unchecked because there is no DNA. Germline V gives CDR1 SGHTA, CDR2 FQGTGA. The CDR3 consists of 16 residues. The CDR3: CASSLIPGAIYNEQFF.

The rearrangement joins TRBV10-3 to TRBJ1-1; TCRdb names TRBD1, which stays unverified in the absence of DNA. There are 14 residues in the CDR3. Germline CDR1 and CDR2: ENHRY and SYGVKD. CDR3 residues: CAIRRSRENTEAFF.

V gene TRBV3-1 combines with J gene TRBJ2-1; the TRBD2 assignment by TCRdb is unverifiable without DNA. Germline CDR1 reads LGHDT; CDR2 reads YNNKEL (reference sequence). This CDR3 region has 19 residues. The CDR3 region is CASSHQLPRGLATNNEQFF.

The chain recombines TRBV18 with TRBJ2-3; TCRdb indicates TRBD1, and absent DNA this call remains unverified. This CDR3 has 16 amino acids. CDR1 is KGHSH and CDR2 is LQKENI in the germline V gene. The CDR3 loop reads CASSPPIDSHTDTQYF.